This entry is about one T cell receptor (beta chain). Its cognate antigen has yet to be identified. The junction and the germline gene differ at one end; a read error may be behind it. Donors were a few dozen systemically healthy Caucasian individuals from Russia aged roughly 6 to 100 years. Each donor gave ten milliliters of peripheral blood, drawn into EDTA-treated Vacutainer tubes. Ficoll-Paque density-gradient centrifugation was used to isolate PBMCs, with at least 6 million obtained per sample. Total RNA was extracted from PBMCs with Trizol reagent, with at least 5.5 micrograms obtained per sample. The percentages of naive CD45RAhigh/CD27high T cells were determined by flow cytometry on a PBMC aliquot from every donor. Library preparation used 5' RACE. The sequencing machine was an Illumina HiSeq 2500. A second PCR of roughly 6 to 12 cycles was run with a J-beta primer mix and a sample-barcoded 5' primer. A template-switch 5' adaptor carrying 12 random nucleotides introduced a unique molecular identifier onto each TCR beta cDNA molecule. Each sample yielded at least 3 million CDR3-containing paired-end reads. The Mint cDNA synthesis kit, primed by a TRBC-specific oligonucleotide, was used to synthesize first-strand cDNA from all RNA. Following uracil-DNA glycosylase treatment, a first 18-cycle PCR with universal primers M1SS and BC2_uni_R was performed on all cDNA. The source study handled its data this way. Each sample was normalized by randomly selecting 1 million high-quality reads, each carrying a distinct molecular identifier. Reads sharing molecular identifiers were discarded rather than binned into consensus sequences. MiTCR, with a Q25 quality threshold and the strictest error-elimination algorithm, was used for CDR3 identification, clonotype clustering and error correction. A nonparametric unseen species model with Euler transformation was used to estimate lower-bound total TCR beta diversity. TCRdb passed the public sequencing reads through fastp at Q25 and MiXCR, retaining productive beta sequences. Records with the same CDR3 protein are collapsed into one entry carrying the most frequent genes and DNA. The V and J calls were determined by TCRdb, not by the authors. This sample comprises over 1,500,000 distinct CDR3 sequences, roughly 49% of them detected only once. The ten largest clones capture approximately 2.1% of the sample.

These data are taken from a study of blood T cells in healthy people across ages (dated by TCRdb to about 2015). Study-wide context: Template switching captured roughly one uniquely barcoded TCR beta cDNA molecule per two T cells in model experiments. Age-related changes in TCR beta repertoire diversity were measured in the study by deep sequencing normalized with unique cDNA molecular identifiers. The donors were split into four age groups: young (average approximately 16 years), middle-aged (39), aged (roughly 68) and long-lived (roughly 77). To avoid experimental bias, donors of different ages were randomly spread across the sequencing lanes. The study analyzed two additional independent replicas of 1 million unique cDNA reads from the same blood draw for two donors, one aged 18 to 30 and one aged 80 or older. The paper as a whole reports these results and caveats: Compared with the aged group, the long-lived group had more naive CD4+ T cells, fewer expanded clones and increased TCR diversity, a pattern suggesting age selection. The CMV infection status of donors was not known, potentially confounding age-related changes in expanded clonotypes. A strong correlation was found between observed TCR beta diversity and the percentage of naive T cells measured by flow cytometry. Because profiling used bulk unsorted PBMCs, naive and antigen-experienced compartments could not be compared conclusively. As age increased, observed TCR beta diversity per million T cells dropped in a roughly linear way, and a significant reduction was already evident by age 40. Estimates of total diversity from one million sequenced T cells were regarded as lower bounds and underestimates.

CDR3 length: 15 amino acids, cysteine to phenylalanine. Just CDR3 DNA is preserved here, 45 bases in frame from base 1. CDR1 and CDR2, looked up from the germline V gene, are MNHEY and SVGEGT. The sequencing input was blood. The chain was built from TRBV6-2 or TRBV6-3 and TRBJ2-1, and possibly TRBD2, on 6 matching bases. The receptor's source is a woman in her 40s in good health. The DNA is as follows: TGTGCCAGCAGCCAGGAGGGACGTATCTACAAGGAGCAGTTCTTC. This sequence encodes CASSQEGRIYKEQFF.